These 25 T cell receptor beta chains originate from one sample sequenced in a study of CD8+ T cells in alopecia areata. After isolation, RNA underwent reverse transcription to generate cDNA as the sequencing template. TCRdb's table, derived via immunoSEQ multiplex PCR, lists solely in-frame clones and lacks some. The sample lists fewer than 100,000 clones; 35% to 50% were seen once. The source material was CD4+ T cells sorted from blood. These TCRs come from a human donor with alopecia areata.

This clone has just a few counts. The CDR3 DNA is TGTGCCACCATTGGTTCGGGTAGAAGCGAGCAGTACTTC. Translating it yields CATIGSGRSEQYF. This chain uses TRBV10-3 with TRBJ2-7, with D uncertain. From germline, CDR1 is ENHRY and CDR2 SYGVKD. Trimming left V 10 bases short and J 6 bases short, with 19 bases between. This CDR3 comprises 13 residues.

In DNA, the CDR3 is TGCAGCGTTGAAGCCCCGGTTGTGGGTGGGGCCAACGTCCTGACTTTC. This sequence encodes CSVEAPVVGGANVLTF. The chain couples TRBV29-1 to TRBJ2-6; D call uncertain. CDR1 is SQVTM, CDR2 ANQGSEA, per germline. The length of the CDR3 is 16 residues. The V end was cut by 1 base, the J end by 3 bases, with 13 bases between. The entire variable domain, with the rest obtained from reference TRBV29-1 and TRBJ2-6, is as follows: SAVISQKPSRDICQRGTSLTIQCQVDSQVTMMFWYRQQPGQSLTLIATANQGSEATYESGFVIDKFPISRPNLTFSTLTVSNMSPEDSSIYLCSVEAPVVGGANVLTFGAGSRLTVL.

The V gene is TRBV7-2, the J gene TRBJ1-2; D remains ambiguous. Deletions cut 1 base from V and 2 bases from J, with 8 bases between. This CDR3 comprises 14 residues. From germline, CDR1 is SGHTA and CDR2 FQGNSA. CDR3 protein: CASSLGVGNYGYTF. The CDR3 region has the DNA TGTGCCAGCAGCTTAGGTGTCGGGAACTATGGCTACACCTTC.

The rearrangement links TRBV28 to TRBJ1-4, with D unresolved. V lost 1 base to trimming and J lost 4 bases, with 7 bases between them. Germline V gene sequence: CDR1 MDHEN, CDR2 SYDVKM. The CDR3 runs to 14 residues. CDR3 loop: CASSLFQSNEKLFF. In DNA form, the CDR3 reads TGTGCCAGCAGTTTATTCCAGAGTAATGAAAAACTGTTTTTT.

This clone came up a few times. The chain combines TRBV23-1 with TRBJ2-7; 7 positions match TRBD1. TRBV23-1 is an open reading frame, and its role is uncertain. The CDR3 spans 14 residues. Unmatched junction bases numbered 12, after V lost 7 bases and J lost 6 bases. CDR3 bases: TGCGCCAGCAACCCGGCGGCAGGGGGTTTCGAGCAGTACTTC. Translating gives CASNPAAGGFEQYF.

The gene calls are TRBV23-1 and TRBJ2-1, with 8 positions matching TRBD1. TRBV23-1 falls under the ORF class, with uncertain function. The CDR3 sequence is 15 residues long. After removal of 0 bases from V and 6 bases from J, the junction contained 4 bases not matched to a gene. The CDR3 is CASSQSEQGANEQFF. The CDR3 DNA reads as TGCGCCAGCAGTCAATCTGAGCAGGGGGCCAATGAGCAGTTCTTC.

This clone was counted once. This chain uses TRBV29-1 with TRBJ1-2; D not resolved. V was clipped by 5 bases and J by 6 bases, with 16 bases between them. The V gene's germline CDR1 is SQVTM and CDR2 ANQGSEA. The CDR3 has 13 amino acids. In nucleotides, the CDR3 is TGCAGCGTTAGAATAGGTAATGGCCATGGCTACACCTTC. Encoded protein: CSVRIGNGHGYTF.

The rearrangement links TRBV11-2 to TRBJ2-5; D might be TRBD1 (5 bases). Germline V gene lookup returns CDR1 SGHAT and CDR2 FQNNGV. The V end was cut by 3 bases, the J end by 0 bases, with 8 bases between. This CDR3 spans 14 amino acids. This chain's CDR3 is CASSFRQHQETQYF. The DNA of the CDR3 is TGTGCCAGCAGCTTCAGACAGCACCAAGAGACCCAGTACTTC.

This clone was detected a few times. In nucleotides, the CDR3 is TGCAGCGTTGCGGGACATCTCAACTATGGCTACACCTTC. It translates to CSVAGHLNYGYTF. This chain links TRBV29-1 with TRBJ1-2, with D possibly TRBD1 on 6 matching bases. V lost 4 bases and J lost 2, with 11 bases in between. From germline, CDR1 is SQVTM and CDR2 ANQGSEA. The CDR3 length is 13 residues. Using reference TRBV29-1 and TRBJ1-2 for the parts outside the CDR3, the full variable domain is SAVISQKPSRDICQRGTSLTIQCQVDSQVTMMFWYRQQPGQSLTLIATANQGSEATYESGFVIDKFPISRPNLTFSTLTVSNMSPEDSSIYLCSVAGHLNYGYTFGSGTRLTVV.

In this sample, this clone turned up a few times. The rearrangement uses TRBV5-4 and TRBJ2-2, with 10 bases fitting TRBD2. CDR3 length: 17 amino acids. The germline V gene encodes CDR1 SGHNT and CDR2 YYREEE (reference sequence). The V gene end was trimmed by 0 bases and the J gene end by 0 bases; junction bases not matched to a gene: 2. Written as DNA, the CDR3 is TGTGCCAGCAGCTTGGGGCTAGCGGGGGCGAACACCGGGGAGCTGTTTTTT. It specifies CASSLGLAGANTGELFF.

Notes on this clone: The same CDR3 arises from other DNA sequences in this sample as well. The chain is built from TRBV11-3 and TRBJ1-1, with D possibly being TRBD1 (5 bases). The CDR3 has 14 amino acids. V was pared by 5 bases and J by 2 bases, with 12 bases between. Germline loops: CDR1 SGHNT, CDR2 YENEEA. The DNA of the CDR3 is TGTGCCAGCAGCCCCGGCGGACACAACACTGAAGCTTTCTTT. This translates into CASSPGGHNTEAFF. The variable domain in full, completed from reference TRBV11-3 and TRBJ1-1, reads EAGVVQSPRYKIIEKKQPVAFWCNPISGHNTLYWYLQNLGQGPELLIRYENEEAVDDSQLPKDRFSAERLKGVDSTLKIQPAELGDSAVYLCASSPGGHNTEAFFGQGTRLTVV.

There are a few counts of this clone. The V and J genes are TRBV30 and TRBJ1-2, with 7 nucleotides matching TRBD1. Germline CDR1 reads GTSNPN; CDR2 reads SVGIG (reference sequence). This CDR3 region has 14 residues. The junction had 13 bases not matched to a gene; V was cut back by 4 bases and J by 8 bases. The CDR3 coding sequence is TGTGCCTGGACCCCCAGGACAGGAAGGTCCGGCTACACCTTC. Protein sequence: CAWTPRTGRSGYTF.

In this sample, this clone turned up a few times. This sequence joins TRBV29-1 and TRBJ1-4; TRBD1 matches 8 bases. Trimming cost V 4 bases and J 6 bases; bases outside gene matches: 10. Germline V gives CDR1 SQVTM, CDR2 ANQGSEA. This CDR3 contains 15 residues. CDR3 loop: CSVARRQDRDEKLFF. CDR3 coding DNA: TGCAGCGTTGCCCGCCGCCAGGACAGGGATGAAAAACTGTTTTTT.

On this clone itself: One end of the junction varies from germline; a read error may be responsible. The rearrangement links TRBV20-1 to TRBJ2-7; D call uncertain. Germline V gene lookup returns CDR1 DFQATT and CDR2 SNEGSKA (reference sequence). The CDR3 length is 9 residues. The CDR3 reads CSAGDEQYF. The CDR3 DNA reads TGCAGTGCTGGAGACGAGCAGTACTTC.

J is TRBJ2-7 and V is TRBV29-1; TRBD1 is a possible D gene (6 bases). With 3 bases removed from V and 2 bases from J, the gap between germline ends came to 11 bases. CDR1 is SQVTM and CDR2 is ANQGSEA in the germline V gene. The CDR3 sequence is 13 residues long. The CDR3 bases are TGCAGCGTTGAGTTGGACAGTCCCTACGAGCAGTACTTC. This gives the protein CSVELDSPYEQYF.

There are a few counts of this clone. V is TRBV29-1 and J is TRBJ1-1; D not certain. Germline CDR1 reads SQVTM; CDR2 reads ANQGSEA. The CDR3 is 14 residues long. V was cut by 0 bases and J by 0 bases, with 8 bases left in between. The CDR3 region has the DNA TGCAGCGTTGAAGATCTCTGGGTGAACACTGAAGCTTTCTTT. Translation: CSVEDLWVNTEAFF.

This clone was seen a few times. V and J are TRBV2 and TRBJ2-7; 9 nucleotides line up with TRBD2. With V trimmed by 1 base and J by 2 bases, 18 bases remained unmatched. The CDR3 runs 20 residues. Germline V gene lookup returns CDR1 SNHLY and CDR2 FYNNEI. The CDR3 region has the DNA TGTGCCAGCAGTGAAGACATTGGGCTAGCGGGGATTGAACTTACCTACGAGCAGTACTTC. Protein sequence: CASSEDIGLAGIELTYEQYF.

The chain carries TRBV6-5 and TRBJ1-2; no clear D gene. The CDR3 extends over 13 amino acids. The V and J ends lost 5 bases and 2 bases respectively, with 9 bases between them. In germline, CDR1 is MNHEY, CDR2 SVGAGI. DNA for the CDR3: TGTGCCAGCAGTGCAACTGAAAACTATGGCTACACCTTC. Encoded protein: CASSATENYGYTF.

V usage is TRBV4-1 and J usage is TRBJ1-1; D is possibly TRBD1 (6 bases). This CDR3 is built from 16 residues. Germline CDR1 reads MGHRA; CDR2 reads YSYEKL. V was pared by 4 bases and J by 1 base, with 16 bases between. DNA of the CDR3: TGCGCCAGCAGCCGGGGGCACGGCCAGGGGAACACTGAAGCTTTCTTT. Protein: CASSRGHGQGNTEAFF.

This clone came up a few times. The V gene is TRBV7-9, the J gene TRBJ2-7; D not resolved. CDR3 length: 12 residues. Germline V gives CDR1 SEHNR, CDR2 FQNEAQ (reference sequence). V shed 2 bases and J shed 5 bases, with 7 bases lying between them. CDR3 nucleotide sequence: TGTGCCAGCAGCTTACCGGCCCACGAGCAGTACTTC. Translation: CASSLPAHEQYF.

The V gene is TRBV4-3, the J gene TRBJ2-7; TRBD1 agrees at 10 bases. Per germline, CDR1 LGHNA and CDR2 YSLEER. The CDR3 consists of 14 residues. Germline trimming cut 4 bases from V and 2 bases from J; bases unmatched to any gene: 2. DNA for the CDR3: TGCGCCAGCAGCCCCGGGACAGGGGCCTACGAGCAGTACTTC. Translation gives CASSPGTGAYEQYF.

The chain uses TRBV25-1 and TRBJ2-5; no definite D call. Germline CDR1 is MGHDK and CDR2 is SYGVNS. The germline V and J ends were trimmed by 3 bases and 5 bases, with 10 bases remaining between them. CDR3 length equals 13 residues. The CDR3 protein is CASSDSGRETQYF. In DNA form, the CDR3 reads TGTGCCAGCAGTGATTCGGGTAGGGAGACCCAGTACTTC.

The V gene is TRBV28, the J gene TRBJ1-5, with no clear D. Germline CDR1 is MDHEN and CDR2 is SYDVKM. CDR3 length: 12 amino acids. Trimming removed 4 bases from V and 6 bases from J, with 7 bases in between. The CDR3 protein is CASSSGVQPQHF. The CDR3, as DNA: TGTGCCAGCAGTTCGGGCGTTCAGCCCCAGCATTTT.

This chain links TRBV29-1 with TRBJ2-6, with a weak D call TRBD2 (5 bases). Trimming pared 3 bases from V and 1 base from J, leaving 10 bases between. Germline V gene sequence: CDR1 SQVTM, CDR2 ANQGSEA. CDR3 length equals 15 residues. CDR3 coding DNA: TGCAGCGTTGAGCTACTAGGGTCTGGGGCCAACGTCCTGACTTTC. Translation gives CSVELLGSGANVLTF.

This clone came up a few times. The chain carries TRBV19 and TRBJ2-1; 9 bases line up with TRBD1. Trimming cost V 2 bases and J 7 bases; bases outside gene matches: 9. The CDR3 consists of 16 residues. Germline V gene data show CDR1 as LNHDA and CDR2 as SQIVND (reference sequence). DNA of the CDR3: TGTGCCAGTAGTATATTGGACAGGGGCGGTAGAAATGAGCAGTTCTTC. Its translation: CASSILDRGGRNEQFF.